This entry is about one T cell receptor beta chain. This CDR3 contains 16 residues. The junction had 4 bases not matched to a gene; V was cut back by 0 bases and J by 5 bases. The V gene's germline CDR1 is PRHDT and CDR2 FYEKMQ (reference sequence). The sample comes from a study of cytomegalovirus exposure and HLA in healthy donors. The protocol was immunoSEQ multiplex PCR, while the TCRdb copy is restricted to in-frame clones and leaves out a portion. The profile covers some 100,000 clones, with around 89% appearing a single time and less than 2% taken by the ten largest. What was sequenced was PBMCs. The rearrangement joins TRBV13 to TRBJ2-2; 9 nucleotides match TRBD2. This clonotype was sampled from a young man in good health and CMV-seronegative. The DNA for the CDR3 is TGTGCCAGCAGCTTAGGAGCTAGCGGGAATACCGGGGAGCTGTTTTTT. Translation: CASSLGASGNTGELFF.